This T cell receptor beta chain was sequenced during a study of T cell repertoires in cytomegalovirus infection. The junction had 4 bases not matched to a gene; V was cut back by 4 bases and J by 1 base. Looked up from germline, CDR1 is SQVTM and CDR2 is ANQGSEA. The CDR3 has 13 amino acids. This clonotype was seen more than once but under ten times. From the reads, TCRdb called clonotypes with MiXCR, one entry per CDR3 protein. The top ten hold 11% of the sample, which has 150,000 to 160,000 distinct CDR3 sequences, 23% seen once. Sequenced sample: PBMCs. This chain uses TRBV29-1 with TRBJ2-7; 7 bases align to TRBD1. The clonotype was recovered from a human donor in good health (CMV status not recorded). Some clones in this sample may be carry-over from other donors' samples. CDR3 region: CSVGGQQSYEQYF. The CDR3 coding sequence is TGCAGCGTTGGGGGACAGCAATCCTACGAGCAGTACTTC.